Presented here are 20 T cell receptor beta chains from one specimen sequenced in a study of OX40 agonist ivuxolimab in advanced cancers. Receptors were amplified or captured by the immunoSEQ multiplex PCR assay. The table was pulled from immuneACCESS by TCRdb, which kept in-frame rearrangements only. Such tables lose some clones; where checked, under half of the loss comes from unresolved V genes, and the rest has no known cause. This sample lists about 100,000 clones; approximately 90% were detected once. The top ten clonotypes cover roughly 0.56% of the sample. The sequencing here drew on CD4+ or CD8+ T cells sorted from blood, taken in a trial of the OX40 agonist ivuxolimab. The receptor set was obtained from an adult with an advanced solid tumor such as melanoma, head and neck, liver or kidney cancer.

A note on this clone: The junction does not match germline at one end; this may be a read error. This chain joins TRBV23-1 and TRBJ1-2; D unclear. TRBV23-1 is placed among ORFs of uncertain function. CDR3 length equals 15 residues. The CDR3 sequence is CATSTPAPPISGYTF. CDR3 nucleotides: TGCGCCACCAGTACTCCTGCTCCTCCCATAAGTGGCTACACCTTC.

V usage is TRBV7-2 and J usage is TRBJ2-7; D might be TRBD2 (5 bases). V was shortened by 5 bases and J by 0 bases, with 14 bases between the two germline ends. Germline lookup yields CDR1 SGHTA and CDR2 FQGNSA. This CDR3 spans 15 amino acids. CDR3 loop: CASSPRTSLSYEQYF. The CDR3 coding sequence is TGTGCCAGCAGCCCGAGGACTTCCCTCTCCTACGAGCAGTACTTC.

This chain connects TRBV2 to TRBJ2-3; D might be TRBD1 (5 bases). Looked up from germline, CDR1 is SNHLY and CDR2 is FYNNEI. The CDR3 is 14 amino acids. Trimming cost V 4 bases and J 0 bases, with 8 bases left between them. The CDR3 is CASSAGLSTDTQYF. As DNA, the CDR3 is TGTGCCAGCAGTGCAGGGTTAAGCACAGATACGCAGTATTTT.

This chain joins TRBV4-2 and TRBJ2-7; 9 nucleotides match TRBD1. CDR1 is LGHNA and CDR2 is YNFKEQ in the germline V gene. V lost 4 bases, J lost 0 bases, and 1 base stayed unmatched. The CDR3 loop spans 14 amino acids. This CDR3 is CASSRDRVSYEQYF. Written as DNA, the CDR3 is TGTGCCAGCAGCCGGGACAGGGTCTCCTACGAGCAGTACTTC.

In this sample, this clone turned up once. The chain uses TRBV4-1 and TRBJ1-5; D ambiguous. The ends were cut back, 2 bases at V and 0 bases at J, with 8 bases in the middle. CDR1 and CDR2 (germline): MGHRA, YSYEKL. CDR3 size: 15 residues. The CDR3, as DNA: TGCGCCAGCAGCCAATTACAAATTAGCAATCAGCCCCAGCATTTT. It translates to CASSQLQISNQPQHF.

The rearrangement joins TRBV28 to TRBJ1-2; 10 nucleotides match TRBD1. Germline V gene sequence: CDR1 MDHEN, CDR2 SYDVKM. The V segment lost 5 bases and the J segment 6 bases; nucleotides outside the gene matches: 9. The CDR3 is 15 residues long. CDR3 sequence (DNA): TGTGCCAGCAGTACCGCCGGGACAGGGGATGATGGCTACACCTTC. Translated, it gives CASSTAGTGDDGYTF.

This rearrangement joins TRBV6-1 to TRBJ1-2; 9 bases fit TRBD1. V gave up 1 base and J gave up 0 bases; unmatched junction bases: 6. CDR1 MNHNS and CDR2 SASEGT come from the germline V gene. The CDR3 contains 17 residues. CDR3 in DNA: TGTGCCAGCAGTGAAGGGTTCAGACAGGGGGCTAACTATGGCTACACCTTC. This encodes CASSEGFRQGANYGYTF.

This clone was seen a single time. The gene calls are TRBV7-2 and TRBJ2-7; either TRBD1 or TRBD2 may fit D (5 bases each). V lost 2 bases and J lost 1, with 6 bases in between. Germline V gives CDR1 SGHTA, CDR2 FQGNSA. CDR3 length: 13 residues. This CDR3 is CASSLWGSYEQYF. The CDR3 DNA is TGTGCCAGCAGCTTATGGGGGTCCTACGAGCAGTACTTC.

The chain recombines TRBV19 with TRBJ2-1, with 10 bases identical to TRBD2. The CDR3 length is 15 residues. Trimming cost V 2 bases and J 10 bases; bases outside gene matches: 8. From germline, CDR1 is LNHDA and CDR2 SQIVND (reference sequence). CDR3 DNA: TGTGCCAGTAGTATAAAGGCTAGCGGGAGCCACGAGCAGTTCTTC. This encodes CASSIKASGSHEQFF.

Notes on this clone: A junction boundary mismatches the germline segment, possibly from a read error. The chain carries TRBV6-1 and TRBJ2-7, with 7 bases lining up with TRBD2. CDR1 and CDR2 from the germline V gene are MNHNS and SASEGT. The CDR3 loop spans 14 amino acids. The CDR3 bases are TGTGCCAGCAGGGCCGGTCGGTCGGGAGGCAGCCCAAGCTTC. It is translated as CASRAGRSGGSPSF.

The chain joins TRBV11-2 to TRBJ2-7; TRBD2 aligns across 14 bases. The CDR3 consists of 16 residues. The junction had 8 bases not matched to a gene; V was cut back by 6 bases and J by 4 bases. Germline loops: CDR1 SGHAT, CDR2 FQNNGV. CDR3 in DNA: TGTGCCAGCAGACAGGGACTAGCGGGAGTAGGTTACGAGCAGTACTTC. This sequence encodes CASRQGLAGVGYEQYF.

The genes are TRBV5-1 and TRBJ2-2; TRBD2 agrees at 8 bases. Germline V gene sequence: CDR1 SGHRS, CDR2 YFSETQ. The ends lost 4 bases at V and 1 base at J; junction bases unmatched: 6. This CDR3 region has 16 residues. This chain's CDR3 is CASSRILAENTGELFF. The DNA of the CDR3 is TGCGCCAGCAGCCGGATACTAGCGGAGAACACCGGGGAGCTGTTTTTT.

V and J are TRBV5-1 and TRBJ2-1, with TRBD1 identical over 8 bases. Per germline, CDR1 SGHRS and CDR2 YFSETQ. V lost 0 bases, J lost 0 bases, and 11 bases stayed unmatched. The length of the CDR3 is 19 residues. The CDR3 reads CASSLGQGQGISSYNEQFF. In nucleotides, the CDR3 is TGCGCCAGCAGCTTGGGACAAGGACAGGGCATCTCCTCCTACAATGAGCAGTTCTTC.

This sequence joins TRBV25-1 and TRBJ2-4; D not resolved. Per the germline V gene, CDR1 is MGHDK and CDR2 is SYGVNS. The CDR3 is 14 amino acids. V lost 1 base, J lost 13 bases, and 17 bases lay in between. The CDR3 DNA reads TGTGCCAGCAGTGAATCTCCGGCTAGACGTATCCAGTACTTC. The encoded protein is CASSESPARRIQYF.

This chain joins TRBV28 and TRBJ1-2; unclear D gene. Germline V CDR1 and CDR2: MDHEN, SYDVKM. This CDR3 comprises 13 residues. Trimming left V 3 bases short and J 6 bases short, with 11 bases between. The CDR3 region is CASSFYSWNGYTF. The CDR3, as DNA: TGTGCCAGCAGTTTTTATAGCTGGAATGGCTACACCTTC.

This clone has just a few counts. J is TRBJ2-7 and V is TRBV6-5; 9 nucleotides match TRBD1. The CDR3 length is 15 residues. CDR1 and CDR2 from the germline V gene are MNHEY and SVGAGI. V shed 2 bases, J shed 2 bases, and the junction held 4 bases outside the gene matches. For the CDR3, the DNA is TGTGCCAGCAGTTACCGCGGACAGGGGACCTACGAGCAGTACTTC. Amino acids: CASSYRGQGTYEQYF.

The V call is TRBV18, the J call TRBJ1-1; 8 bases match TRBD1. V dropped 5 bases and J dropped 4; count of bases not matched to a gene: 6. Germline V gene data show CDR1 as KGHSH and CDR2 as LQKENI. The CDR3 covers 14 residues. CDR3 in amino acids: CASSANRGGTEAFF. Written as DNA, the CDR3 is TGTGCCAGCTCAGCAAACAGGGGGGGCACTGAAGCTTTCTTT.

CDR3 amino acids: CASSPRGTGELFF. CDR3 DNA sequence: TGCGCCAGCAGCCCCCGGGGTACCGGGGAGCTGTTTTTT. The chain joins TRBV5-1 to TRBJ2-2, with D possibly TRBD2 on 5 matching bases. Germline assignment: CDR1 SGHRS and CDR2 YFSETQ. The CDR3 runs 13 residues. V lost 4 bases, J lost 5 bases, and 9 bases lay in between.

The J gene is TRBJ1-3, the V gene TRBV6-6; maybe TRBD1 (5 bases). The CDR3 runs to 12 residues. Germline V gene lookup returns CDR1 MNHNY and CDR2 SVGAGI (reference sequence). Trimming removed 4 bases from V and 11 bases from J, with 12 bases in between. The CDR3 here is CASSWDVDPIYF. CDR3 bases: TGTGCCAGCAGTTGGGACGTCGATCCCATATATTTT.

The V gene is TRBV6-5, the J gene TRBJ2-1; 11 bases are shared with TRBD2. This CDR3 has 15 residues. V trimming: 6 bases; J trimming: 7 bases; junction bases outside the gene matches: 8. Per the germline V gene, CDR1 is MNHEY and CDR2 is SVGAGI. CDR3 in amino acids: CASSSGTSGSNEQFF. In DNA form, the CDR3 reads TGTGCCAGCAGCTCCGGGACTAGCGGCTCAAATGAGCAGTTCTTC.